This T cell receptor beta chain was recorded in a study of regulatory T cells in long-lasting Graves disease. Specified time point: persistent/refractory GD, antithyroid drugs over 5 years with positive TRAb. There was RNA extracted from PBMCs, and the TCR library was made from it. Graves' disease was diagnosed by American Thyroid Association guidelines. Staff took roughly 9.6 milliliters of peripheral blood and put it into EDTA tubes. iRepertoire HTBI primers and Arm-PCR of CDR3 regions built TCR beta libraries. In the authors' methods: From all samples, identification returned approximately 14 TRBJ and approximately 62 TRBV segments. TCRdb redid the calling of the multiplex PCR reads with MiXCR, one entry per CDR3 protein. The authors' filters were not applied to this entry. The table records about half a million distinct CDR3 sequences, approximately 22% of them present only once. Germline-derived CDR1 and CDR2 are GTSNPN and SVGIG (reference sequence). Trimming left V 3 bases short and J 7 bases short, with 10 bases between. The CDR3 covers 11 residues.

The study's findings and limits: There were preferences for TRBV28, TRBJ1-2 and TRBJ2-5 in persistent disease.

This clonotype showed up many times. The antigen is undetermined. The origin of this receptor is a female donor with Graves disease. The chain couples TRBV30 to TRBJ2-7; D might be TRBD1 or TRBD2, each matching 5 bases. Material: peripheral blood mononuclear cells (PBMCs), obtained when the disease was refractory, from a patient treated with antithyroid drugs. In DNA, the CDR3 is TGTGCCTGGAGGGGGGAGAGGGAGCAGTACTTC. It yields the protein CAWRGEREQYF.